Listed below are T cell receptor beta chains from one sample, sequenced in a study of breast tumors, draining lymph nodes, adjacent tissues. Via MiXCR, TCRdb re-called the multiplex PCR reads, giving one row per CDR3 protein. The sample yields fewer than 150,000 distinct CDR3 sequences, 21% seen once. The specimen sequenced was axillary lymph node tissue. The receptors come from a female donor with breast cancer. Some clones in this sample may be carry-over from other donors' samples. Both conserved end residues are trimmed from each CDR3.

j_call cdr3_length v_call cdr3_aa
TRBJ2-3 12 TRBV4-1 ASSLSGSPDTQY
TRBJ2-1 10 TRBV4-2 ASSQFSVEQF
TRBJ2-7 12 TRBV7-9 ASSARDRGYEQY
TRBJ1-3 11 TRBV20-1 SATQQGGDTIY
TRBJ2-7 11 TRBV29-1 SVEGVEAYEQY
TRBJ2-7 9 TRBV20-1 SAAEDYEQY
TRBJ1-2 11 TRBV7-9 ASSRGRGLGYT
TRBJ2-7 10 TRBV3-1 ASSQVDYEQY
TRBJ2-1 16 TRBV4-1 ASSQDPGSGRLGNEQF
TRBJ2-7 11 TRBV29-1 SVVRDTYSEQY
TRBJ2-7 15 TRBV15 ATSRDRDALVNLEQY
TRBJ2-7 13 TRBV19 ASRGTSGSLNEQY
TRBJ2-1 13 TRBV9 ASSVGVSSYNEQF
TRBJ2-2 18 TRBV4-2 ASSQVDAVRGRDNTGELF
TRBJ1-2 9 TRBV30 AWSVGIGYT
TRBJ2-7 18 TRBV18 ASSPPWCHSTENLSYEQY
TRBJ2-7 13 TRBV28 ASSWTSGSLHEQY
TRBJ2-3 13 TRBV7-9 ASSQGLTTADTQY
TRBJ2-5 9 TRBV30 AWSQQGTQY
TRBJ2-7 14 TRBV15 ATSAHREPKSDEQY
TRBJ2-3 16 TRBV5-1 ASSGGLAGGLAADTQY
TRBJ2-3 15 TRBV20-1 SPYGLAEPSSTDTQY
TRBJ2-2 14 TRBV9 ASSPQGGRVTGELF
TRBJ1-2 11 TRBV10-1 ASSDPGNYGYT
TRBJ2-1 14 TRBV3-1 ASSRPGASGYNEQF
TRBJ1-3 12 TRBV15 ATSRGALGNTIY
TRBJ2-6 13 TRBV4-1 ASSQDEAGANVLT
TRBJ1-6 13 TRBV6-5 ASSYNPGQGSPLH
TRBJ2-1 13 TRBV7-9 ASNYEESSYNEQF
TRBJ2-2 14 TRBV18 ASSPGLAGVGGELF
TRBJ1-5 13 TRBV6-6 ASSYSGAGNQPQH
TRBJ1-3 17 TRBV28 ASSLSRDRVTYSGNTIY
TRBJ2-5 12 TRBV24-1 ATSAGTYQETQY
TRBJ2-5 11 TRBV10-3 AIRVSLQETQY
TRBJ1-6 17 TRBV27 ASSLSRWRDRESNSPLH
TRBJ2-3 14 TRBV3-1 ASSQDAREGPDTQY
TRBJ2-5 10 TRBV6-6 ASRGTSPTQY
TRBJ2-4 10 TRBV6-1 ASSPLGDIQY
TRBJ2-3 14 TRBV5-1 ASSTSGRANTDTQY
TRBJ1-3 13 TRBV28 ASSSNPLEVNTIY
TRBJ2-7 14 TRBV5-1 ASSDGSTGDVYEQY
TRBJ2-2 13 TRBV5-1 ASSLTSGSEGELF
TRBJ2-7 13 TRBV11-2 ASSLGTGRQYEQY
TRBJ1-2 13 TRBV6-1 ASSERQGLYYGYT
TRBJ2-7 11 TRBV30 AWSKGQYYEQY
TRBJ2-6 16 TRBV20-1 SARPTGTSGSGANVLT
TRBJ2-7 13 TRBV5-8 ASSRYLRGHYEQY
TRBJ2-1 10 TRBV5-1 ASSLYRHEQF
TRBJ1-5 13 TRBV20-1 SAKLGGTSNQPQH
TRBJ2-1 12 TRBV6-2/TRBV6-3 ASTGFTGADEQF
TRBJ2-7 13 TRBV2 ASKRLPGGKYEQY
TRBJ2-5 16 TRBV12-3/TRBV12-4 ASSFGVIAGGEKETQY